This TCR beta chain was documented in a study of beta chain features in type 1 diabetes. Findings of the study overall: Type 1 diabetes patients had TCRB CDR3s that were shorter (moderately but significantly so) in all four CD4+ subsets.

This CDR3 has 14 amino acids. Deletions cut 3 bases from V and 4 bases from J, with 12 bases between. Per germline, CDR1 SGHTA and CDR2 FQGNSA. The isolated RNA, all of it, was reverse transcribed, so expressed TCRB transcripts were what got sequenced. Sequenced by immunoSEQ multiplex PCR; TCRdb stores in-frame clones only, minus some. The table records about 240,000 clones, approximately 14% of them present only once. A remark on this clone: Antigen specificity is unknown.

This sequence originates from a man aged 30 to 45 with type 1 diabetes. The genes are TRBV7-2 and TRBJ2-5, with a tentative D call TRBD1 (5 bases). The sequenced material came from naive CD4+ T cells from blood. The CDR3 region is CASSFIRVGETQYF. In DNA, the CDR3 is TGTGCCAGCAGCTTCATCAGGGTCGGAGAGACCCAGTACTTC.